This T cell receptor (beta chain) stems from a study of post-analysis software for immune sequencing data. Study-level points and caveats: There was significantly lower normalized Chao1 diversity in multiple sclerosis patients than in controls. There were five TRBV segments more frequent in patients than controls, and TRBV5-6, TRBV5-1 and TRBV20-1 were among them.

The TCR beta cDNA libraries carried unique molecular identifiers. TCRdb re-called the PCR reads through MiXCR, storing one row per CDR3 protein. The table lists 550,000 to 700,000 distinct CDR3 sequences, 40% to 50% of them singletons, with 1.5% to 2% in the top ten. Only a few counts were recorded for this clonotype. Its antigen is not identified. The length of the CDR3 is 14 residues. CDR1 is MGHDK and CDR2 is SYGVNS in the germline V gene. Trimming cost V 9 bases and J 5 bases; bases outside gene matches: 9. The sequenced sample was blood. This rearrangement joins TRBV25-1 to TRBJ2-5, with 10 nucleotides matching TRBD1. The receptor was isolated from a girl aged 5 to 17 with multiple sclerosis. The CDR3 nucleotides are TGTGCCAGAGAGGACAGGGGGATTACGGAGACCCAGTACTTC. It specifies CAREDRGITETQYF.